The 18 T cell receptor beta chains below were found in one sample sequenced in a study of T cell repertoires in cytomegalovirus infection. One entry per CDR3 protein results from TCRdb running MiXCR on the reads. The data show around 630,000 distinct CDR3 sequences, approximately 24% seen once. Material for sequencing was CD8+ T cells from PBMCs. The receptors derive from a human donor in good health (CMV status not recorded). Some clones in this sample may be carry-over from other donors' samples.

Only a few counts were recorded for this clonotype. The V gene is TRBV29-1, the J gene TRBJ2-1; weak D call: TRBD1 (5 bases). The CDR3 runs 13 residues. Germline V gene sequence: CDR1 SQVTM, CDR2 ANQGSEA. V lost 3 bases, J lost 1 base, and 7 bases lay in between. The CDR3 loop reads CSVESGSYNEQFF. CDR3 DNA sequence: TGCAGCGTTGAGTCAGGGTCCTACAATGAGCAGTTCTTC.

This clonotype was detected a few times. V usage is TRBV7-2 and J usage is TRBJ2-2; D may match TRBD1 or TRBD2 (6 bases each). Germline values: CDR1 SGHTA, CDR2 FQGNSA. This CDR3 is 16 amino acids long. The germline V and J ends were trimmed by 1 base and 6 bases, with 15 bases remaining between them. This CDR3 reads CASSLEGGRGAGELFF. DNA for the CDR3: TGTGCCAGCAGCTTAGAGGGGGGCCGAGGTGCCGGGGAGCTGTTTTTT.

This clonotype appeared a few times. The V gene is TRBV7-2, the J gene TRBJ2-1; 8 positions agree with TRBD1. V was clipped by 6 bases and J by 4 bases; unmatched bases: 8. This CDR3 has 15 amino acids. CDR1 SGHTA and CDR2 FQGNSA come from the germline V gene. The CDR3 DNA sequence: TGTGCCAGCAGAGGCCGGGACAGGCTATACAATGAGCAGTTCTTC. This translates into CASRGRDRLYNEQFF.

The chain combines TRBV15 with TRBJ2-3; D is possibly TRBD1 (5 bases). V was cut by 4 bases and J by 3 bases, with 11 bases left in between. The CDR3 extends over 14 amino acids. Germline loops: CDR1 LNHNV, CDR2 YYDKDF (reference sequence). CDR3 nucleotides: TGTGCCACCAGCACCGTCAGGGTAACAGATACGCAGTATTTT. Translated, it gives CATSTVRVTDTQYF. Drawing the rest from reference TRBV15 and TRBJ2-3, the complete variable domain is DAMVIQNPRYQVTQFGKPVTLSCSQTLNHNVMYWYQQKSSQAPKLLFHYYDKDFNNEADTPDNFQSRRPNTSFCFLDIRSPGLGDTAMYLCATSTVRVTDTQYFGPGTRLTVL.

V and J are TRBV6-6 and TRBJ2-2; TRBD2 might be the D (5 bases). Deletions cut 2 bases from V and 6 bases from J, with 13 bases between. This CDR3 region has 15 residues. CDR1 and CDR2 (germline): MNHNY, SVGAGI (reference sequence). The chain's CDR3 is CASSYPGVAAGELFF. The CDR3 DNA sequence: TGTGCCAGCAGTTACCCCGGGGTGGCGGCCGGGGAGCTGTTTTTT.

In this sample, this clonotype turned up many times. J is TRBJ2-2 and V is TRBV7-2; tentatively, D is TRBD2 (6 bases). This CDR3 region has 17 residues. Germline V CDR1 and CDR2: SGHTA, FQGNSA. V lost 7 bases to trimming and J lost 3 bases, with 21 bases between them. The CDR3 reads CASTPHGGYDYTGELFF. The CDR3 nucleotides read TGTGCCAGCACCCCTCACGGGGGTTACGATTACACCGGGGAGCTGTTTTTT.

The V gene is TRBV29-1, the J gene TRBJ1-2, with D possibly being TRBD1 (5 bases). Germline V gives CDR1 SQVTM, CDR2 ANQGSEA. V was cut by 4 bases and J by 6 bases, with 18 bases left in between. The CDR3 has 14 amino acids. The CDR3: CSVGAGKSVDGYTF. CDR3 DNA sequence: TGCAGCGTTGGGGCAGGGAAATCGGTCGATGGCTACACCTTC.

The chain has TRBV4-2 and TRBJ2-1; D is uncertain. V was trimmed by 4 bases and J by 0 bases, leaving 13 bases between them. Germline V gives CDR1 LGHNA, CDR2 YNFKEQ. The CDR3 has 16 amino acids. CDR3 amino acids: CASSLGLAPSYNEQFF. The CDR3 DNA sequence: TGTGCCAGCAGCCTCGGTTTAGCCCCCTCCTACAATGAGCAGTTCTTC.

This clonotype was seen a single time. CDR3 sequence: CASSPQTGLNEQYF. CDR3 DNA sequence: TGTGCCAGCAGCCCCCAGACAGGGTTGAACGAGCAGTACTTC. The rearrangement links TRBV7-7 to TRBJ2-7, with 7 bases fitting TRBD1. Germline-derived CDR1 and CDR2 are SSHAT and FNYEAQ (reference sequence). The junction had 9 bases not matched to a gene; V was cut back by 5 bases and J by 5 bases. This CDR3 contains 14 residues.

To note about this clonotype: One end of the junction is discordant with germline, which a read error may explain. V and J are TRBV4-1 and TRBJ2-2; D is unclear. The CDR3 extends over 15 amino acids. The V gene's germline CDR1 is MGHRA and CDR2 YSYEKL. The CDR3 loop reads CASSQDPLGTGELFF. As DNA, the CDR3 is TGTGCCAGCAGCCAAGACCCTTTGGGCACCGGGGAGCTGTTTTTT.

In this sample, this clonotype turned up a few times. The chain recombines TRBV7-9 with TRBJ2-2; TRBD1 agrees at 7 bases. CDR1 SEHNR and CDR2 FQNEAQ come from the germline V gene (reference sequence). V shed 5 bases, J shed 2 bases, and the junction held 5 bases outside the gene matches. This CDR3 is built from 15 residues. The CDR3 nucleotides read TGTGCCAGCAGCCTACAGGGGATCAACACCGGGGAGCTGTTTTTT. It yields the protein CASSLQGINTGELFF.

This clonotype has just a few counts. This chain links TRBV28 with TRBJ1-1; 7 bases map to TRBD1. The CDR3 loop spans 11 amino acids. Trimming removed 7 bases from V and 11 bases from J; junction bases left unmatched: 7. Germline assignment: CDR1 MDHEN and CDR2 SYDVKM. This chain's CDR3 is CASTWGRGAFF. CDR3 DNA: TGTGCCAGCACCTGGGGCAGGGGGGCTTTCTTT. Full variable domain (outside the CDR3, taken from reference TRBV28 and TRBJ1-1): DVKVTQSSRYLVKRTGEKVFLECVQDMDHENMFWYRQDPGLGLRLIYFSYDVKMKEKGDIPEGYSVSREKKERFSLILESASTNQTSMYLCASTWGRGAFFGQGTRLTVV.

The V call is TRBV7-6, the J call TRBJ2-1; D is undetermined. The ends were cut back, 5 bases at V and 5 bases at J, with 16 bases in the middle. The CDR3 consists of 15 residues. Germline CDR1 and CDR2: SGHVS and FNYEAQ. Written as DNA, the CDR3 is TGTGCCAGCAGCGCTACTCATGGCCAGAACAATGAGCAGTTCTTC. Its translation: CASSATHGQNNEQFF.

This clonotype was seen ten or more times. The chain uses TRBV7-8 and TRBJ1-1, with D unresolved. Trimming stripped 1 base from V and 5 bases from J, with 8 bases between. In germline, CDR1 is SGHVS, CDR2 FQNEAQ. This CDR3 has 13 residues. Here the CDR3 reads CASSLGLSTEAFF. The DNA for the CDR3 is TGTGCCAGCAGCTTAGGCCTCTCGACTGAAGCTTTCTTT.

In its sample, this clonotype was seen a few times. V gene TRBV10-3 combines with J gene TRBJ1-1; D not resolved. Between the trimmed V and J ends, which lost 7 bases and 6 bases, there was a span of 15 bases. Germline loops: CDR1 ENHRY, CDR2 SYGVKD. This CDR3 region has 13 residues. The CDR3 DNA sequence: TGTGCCATCAATGGCGGACGAAGCTCTGAAGCTTTCTTT. As protein: CAINGGRSSEAFF.

This clonotype was detected ten times or more. The J gene is TRBJ2-5, the V gene TRBV6-2 or TRBV6-3; D remains ambiguous. The CDR3 extends over 15 amino acids. Trimming took off 5 bases at V and 4 bases at J, with 17 bases between the two ends. Germline values: CDR1 MNHEY, CDR2 SVGEGT. CDR3 sequence reads: CASSPLVVRRETQYF. In nucleotides, the CDR3 is TGTGCCAGCAGTCCTCTAGTGGTCCGGCGAGAGACCCAGTACTTC.

This clonotype has only one observation. The CDR3 here is CASDEGNQPQHF. The CDR3 DNA follows: TGTGCCAGTGACGAGGGCAATCAGCCCCAGCATTTT. The chain employs TRBV19 and TRBJ1-5; no clear D gene. From germline, CDR1 is LNHDA and CDR2 SQIVND (reference sequence). V lost 8 bases, J lost 2 bases, and 7 bases lay in between. The length of the CDR3 is 12 residues.

This clonotype came up a few times. V usage is TRBV19 and J usage is TRBJ2-5, with D possibly being TRBD1 or TRBD2 (5 bases each). Trimming pared 10 bases from V and 3 bases from J, leaving 18 bases between. The V gene's germline CDR1 is LNHDA and CDR2 SQIVND (reference sequence). There are 14 residues in the CDR3. The CDR3 here is CATRDVPGEETQYF. Here the CDR3 DNA reads TGTGCCACCCGGGACGTGCCGGGTGAAGAGACCCAGTACTTC.